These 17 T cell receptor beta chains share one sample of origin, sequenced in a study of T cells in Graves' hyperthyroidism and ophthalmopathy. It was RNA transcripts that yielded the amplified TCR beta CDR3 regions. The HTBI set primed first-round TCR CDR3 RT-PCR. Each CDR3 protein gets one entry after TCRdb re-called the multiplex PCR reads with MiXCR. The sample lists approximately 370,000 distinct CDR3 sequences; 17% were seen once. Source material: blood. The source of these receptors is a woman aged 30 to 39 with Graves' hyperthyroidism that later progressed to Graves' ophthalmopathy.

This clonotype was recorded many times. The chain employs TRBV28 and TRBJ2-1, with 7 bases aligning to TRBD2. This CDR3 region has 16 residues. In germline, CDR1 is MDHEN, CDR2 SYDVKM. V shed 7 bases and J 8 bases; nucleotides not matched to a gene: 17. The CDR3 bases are TGTGCCAGCACTTCCCTGGGAGGCGGGAGTTCTCATGAGCAGTTCTTC. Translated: CASTSLGGGSSHEQFF.

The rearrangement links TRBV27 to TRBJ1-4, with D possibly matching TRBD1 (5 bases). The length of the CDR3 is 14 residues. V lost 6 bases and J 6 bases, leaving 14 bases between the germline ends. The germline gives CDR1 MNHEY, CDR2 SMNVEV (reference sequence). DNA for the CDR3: TGTGCCAGCAGAATGAGAGCACAGGATGAAAAACTGTTTTTT. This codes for CASRMRAQDEKLFF.

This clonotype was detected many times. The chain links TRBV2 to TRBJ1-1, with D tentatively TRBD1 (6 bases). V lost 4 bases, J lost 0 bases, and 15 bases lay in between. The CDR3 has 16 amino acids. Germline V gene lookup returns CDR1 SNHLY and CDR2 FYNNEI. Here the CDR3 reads CASSVWQGILNTEAFF. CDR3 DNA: TGTGCCAGCAGTGTGTGGCAGGGGATCCTGAACACTGAAGCTTTCTTT.

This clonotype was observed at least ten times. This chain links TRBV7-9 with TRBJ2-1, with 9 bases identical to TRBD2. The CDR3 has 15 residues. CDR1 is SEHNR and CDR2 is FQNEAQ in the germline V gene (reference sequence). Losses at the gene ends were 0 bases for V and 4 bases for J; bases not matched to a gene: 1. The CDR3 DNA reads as TGTGCCAGCAGCTTAGCGGCGGGAGGGTACAATGAGCAGTTCTTC. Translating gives CASSLAAGGYNEQFF.

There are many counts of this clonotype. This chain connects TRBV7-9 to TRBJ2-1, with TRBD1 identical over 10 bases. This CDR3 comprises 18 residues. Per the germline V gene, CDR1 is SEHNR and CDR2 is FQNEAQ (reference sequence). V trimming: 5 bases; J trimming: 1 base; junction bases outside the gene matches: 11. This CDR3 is CASSLRGQGESSYNEQFF. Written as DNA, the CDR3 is TGTGCCAGCAGCCTCCGAGGACAGGGGGAAAGTTCCTACAATGAGCAGTTCTTC.

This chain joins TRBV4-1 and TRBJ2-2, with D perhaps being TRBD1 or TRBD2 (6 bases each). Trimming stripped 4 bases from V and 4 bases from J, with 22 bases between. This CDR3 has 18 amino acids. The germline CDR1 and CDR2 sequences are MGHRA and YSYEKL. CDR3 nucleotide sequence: TGCGCCAGCAGCCTCACCCTAGGGGGGCTCCTTTCCACCGGGGAGCTGTTTTTT. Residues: CASSLTLGGLLSTGELFF.

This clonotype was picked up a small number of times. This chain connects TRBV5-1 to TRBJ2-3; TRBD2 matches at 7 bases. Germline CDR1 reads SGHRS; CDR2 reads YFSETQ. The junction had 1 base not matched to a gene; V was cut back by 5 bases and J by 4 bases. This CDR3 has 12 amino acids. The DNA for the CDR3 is TGCGCCAGCAGAGGACTAGCAGATACGCAGTATTTT. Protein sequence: CASRGLADTQYF.

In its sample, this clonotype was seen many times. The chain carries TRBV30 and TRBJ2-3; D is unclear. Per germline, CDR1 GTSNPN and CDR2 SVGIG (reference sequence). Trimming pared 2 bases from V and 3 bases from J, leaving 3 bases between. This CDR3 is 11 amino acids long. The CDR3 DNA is TGTGCCTGGAGTCCAACAGATACGCAGTATTTT. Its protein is CAWSPTDTQYF.

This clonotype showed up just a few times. The CDR3 DNA reads TGTGCCAGCAGTGAAGGTAGGGCTGAAGCTTTCTTT. This sequence encodes CASSEGRAEAFF. The V and J genes are TRBV25-1 and TRBJ1-1, with no clear D. The length of the CDR3 is 12 residues. Trimming took 2 bases from V and 6 from J, leaving 7 bases between them. Looked up from germline, CDR1 is MGHDK and CDR2 is SYGVNS.

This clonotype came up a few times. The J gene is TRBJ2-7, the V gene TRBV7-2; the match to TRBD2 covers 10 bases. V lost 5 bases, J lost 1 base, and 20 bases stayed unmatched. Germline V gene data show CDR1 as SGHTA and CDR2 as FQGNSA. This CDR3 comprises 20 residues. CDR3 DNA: TGTGCCAGCAGCACCAGGGGGGGGTTTAGCGGGAGGCGCCTGTCCTACGAGCAGTACTTC. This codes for CASSTRGGFSGRRLSYEQYF.

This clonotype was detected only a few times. This chain's CDR3 is CASSPRGVAKNIQYF. DNA for the CDR3: TGTGCCAGCAGCCCCCGAGGAGTAGCCAAAAACATTCAGTACTTC. V usage is TRBV28 and J usage is TRBJ2-4; D remains unclear. Germline CDR1 MDHEN, CDR2 SYDVKM. The CDR3 is made up of 15 amino acids. V shed 6 bases and J shed 0 bases, with 12 bases lying between them.

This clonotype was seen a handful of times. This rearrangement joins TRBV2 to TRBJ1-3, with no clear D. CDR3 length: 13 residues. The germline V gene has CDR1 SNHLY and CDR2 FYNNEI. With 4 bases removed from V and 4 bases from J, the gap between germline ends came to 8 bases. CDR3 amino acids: CASSGAPGNTIYF. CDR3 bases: TGTGCCAGCAGTGGGGCCCCAGGAAACACCATATATTTT.

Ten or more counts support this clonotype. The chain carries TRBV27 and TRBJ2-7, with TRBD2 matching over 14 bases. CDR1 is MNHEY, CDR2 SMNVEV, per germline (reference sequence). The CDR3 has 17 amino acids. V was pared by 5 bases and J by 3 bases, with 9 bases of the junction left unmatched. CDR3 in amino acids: CASSKRLAGGEIYEQYF. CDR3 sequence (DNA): TGTGCCAGCAGTAAAAGACTAGCGGGGGGGGAGATCTACGAGCAGTACTTC.

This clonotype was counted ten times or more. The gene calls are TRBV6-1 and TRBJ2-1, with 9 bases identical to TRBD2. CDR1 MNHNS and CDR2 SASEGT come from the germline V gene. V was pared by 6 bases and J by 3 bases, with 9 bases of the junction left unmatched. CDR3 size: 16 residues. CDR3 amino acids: CASSTGTSRFYNEQFF. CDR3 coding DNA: TGTGCCAGCAGCACCGGGACTAGCAGATTCTACAATGAGCAGTTCTTC.

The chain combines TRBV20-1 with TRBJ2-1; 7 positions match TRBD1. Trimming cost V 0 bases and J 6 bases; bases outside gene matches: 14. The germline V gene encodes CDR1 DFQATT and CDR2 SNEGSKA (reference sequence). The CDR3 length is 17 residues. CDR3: CSARDRFTRGPFNEQFF. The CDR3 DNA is TGCAGTGCTAGAGATCGTTTTACGAGGGGGCCGTTCAATGAGCAGTTCTTC.

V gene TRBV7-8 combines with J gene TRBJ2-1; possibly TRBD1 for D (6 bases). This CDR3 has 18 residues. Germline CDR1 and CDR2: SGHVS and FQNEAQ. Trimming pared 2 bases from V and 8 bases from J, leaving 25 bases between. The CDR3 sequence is CASSLNSVSPRKGDEQFF. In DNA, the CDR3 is TGTGCCAGCAGCTTAAACTCGGTGAGCCCCCGTAAGGGGGATGAGCAGTTCTTC. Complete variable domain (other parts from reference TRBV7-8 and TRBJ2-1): GAGVSQSPRYKVAKRGQDVALRCDPISGHVSLFWYQQALGQGPEFLTYFQNEAQLDKSGLPSDRFFAERPEGSVSTLKIQRTQQEDSAVYLCASSLNSVSPRKGDEQFFGPGTRLTVL.

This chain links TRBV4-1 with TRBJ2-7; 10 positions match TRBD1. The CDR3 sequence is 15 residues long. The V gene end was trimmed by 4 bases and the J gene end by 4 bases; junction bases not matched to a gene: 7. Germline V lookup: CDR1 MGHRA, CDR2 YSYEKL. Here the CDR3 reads CASSLKTGGDYEQYF. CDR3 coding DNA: TGCGCCAGCAGCCTTAAGACAGGGGGCGATTACGAGCAGTACTTC.